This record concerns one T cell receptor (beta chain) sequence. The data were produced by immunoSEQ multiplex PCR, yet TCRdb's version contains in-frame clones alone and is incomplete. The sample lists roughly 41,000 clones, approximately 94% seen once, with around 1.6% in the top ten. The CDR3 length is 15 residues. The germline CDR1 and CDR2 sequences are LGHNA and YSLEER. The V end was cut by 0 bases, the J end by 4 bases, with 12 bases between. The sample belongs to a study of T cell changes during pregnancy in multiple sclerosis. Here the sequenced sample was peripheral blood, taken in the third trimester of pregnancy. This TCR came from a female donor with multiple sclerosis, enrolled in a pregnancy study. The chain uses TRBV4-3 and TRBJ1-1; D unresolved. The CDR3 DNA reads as TGCGCCAGCAGCCAAGATGCGGGGATAGTCACTGAAGCTTTCTTT. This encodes CASSQDAGIVTEAFF.